The T cell receptor (beta chain) under discussion was sequenced for a study of long-term antiretroviral therapy in people with HIV. Study outcomes and limitations: Participants lacked recorded data on ART adherence, viral resistance or therapy changes. The clones with expansion before ART were dominant in the repertoire at all time points.

In regard to this clone: Its antigen is as yet unknown.

This CDR3 has 10 amino acids. Trimming cost V 8 bases and J 5 bases, with 6 bases left between them. Germline values: CDR1 MGHDK, CDR2 SYGVNS. Samples were assayed with immunoSEQ v3.0 at survey level. Clones were read by immunoSEQ multiplex PCR, and TCRdb kept only the in-frame ones, dropping some. The sample shows more than 20,000 clones, roughly 80% of them seen only once. The sequences come from unsorted PBMCs, collected 0.4 years after starting antiretroviral therapy. This receptor was obtained from a man aged 50 or older with HIV. This chain connects TRBV25-1 to TRBJ2-5, with D possibly being TRBD2 (6 bases). CDR3: CASRGETQYF. As DNA, the CDR3 is TGTGCCAGCCGGGGGGAGACCCAGTACTTC.